These 3 T cell receptor beta chains share one sample of origin, sequenced in a study of long-term antiretroviral therapy in people with HIV. At the survey level, the v3.0 immunoSEQ assay was run. Measured with immunoSEQ multiplex PCR; TCRdb has only the in-frame clones, and not every one. This repertoire shows around 20,000 clones, 81% found once; its top ten account for 9% to 15%. This material consisted of unsorted PBMCs, taken 0.1 years before starting antiretroviral therapy. Source of these receptors: a man in his forties with HIV.

This chain connects TRBV6-5 to TRBJ2-1; 11 bases align to TRBD2. Germline values: CDR1 MNHEY, CDR2 SVGAGI. The CDR3 contains 15 residues. V was pared by 5 bases and J by 8 bases, with 8 bases of the junction left unmatched. The CDR3, as DNA: TGTGCCAGCAGTCATCTAGCGGGAGGAGGTCATGAGCAGTTCTTC. It yields the protein CASSHLAGGGHEQFF.

The V call is TRBV5-1, the J call TRBJ2-2; TRBD1 agrees at 9 bases. From germline, CDR1 is SGHRS and CDR2 YFSETQ. V was pared by 3 bases and J by 5 bases, with 14 bases of the junction left unmatched. This CDR3 is built from 18 residues. CDR3 protein: CASSSRGQGIAGTGELFF. DNA for the CDR3: TGCGCCAGCAGCTCGAGGGGACAGGGCATCGCGGGAACCGGGGAGCTGTTTTTT.

The chain joins TRBV7-9 to TRBJ1-1; tentative D call: TRBD1 (5 bases). The length of the CDR3 is 16 residues. Germline assignment: CDR1 SEHNR and CDR2 FQNEAQ (reference sequence). The germline V and J ends were trimmed by 6 bases and 6 bases, with 23 bases remaining between them. For the CDR3, the DNA is TGTGCCAGCAGTCCCTCTGGGGGGTCCAGGTATCCTGAAGCTTTCTTT. Protein: CASSPSGGSRYPEAFF.